This T cell receptor (beta chain) came from a study of cytomegalovirus exposure and HLA in healthy donors. Study context: For the roughly 400 genotyped donors, about 79% fell within the Caucasian-associated ancestry cluster.

Researchers ran the PCR with 60 Vbeta and 13 Jbeta primers. Source study methods: In a later analysis, of 80 million or so unique beta chains, roughly 10 million appeared in at least two donors. TCRdb keeps only in-frame clones here, not all; method: immunoSEQ multiplex PCR. V and J calls and clone size are as listed in that table; D and trimming were resolved from the DNA. The sample includes around 180,000 clones, 77% of them seen just once. V lost 1 base, J lost 2 bases, and 11 bases stayed unmatched. CDR1 SGHNT and CDR2 YENEEA come from the germline V gene. The CDR3 is made up of 18 amino acids. This clone was observed a handful of times. Its antigen remains unknown. Study conclusions and caveats: In the analysis, some V segments, TRBV6-2 and TRBV6-3 included, were excluded as indistinguishable.

This sequence was found in a woman in her twenties or thirties in good health and CMV-seropositive. Sample: PBMCs. The chain couples TRBV11-3 to TRBJ2-3; 8 nucleotides match TRBD2. This CDR3 is CASSLGLPGLGNTDTQYF. For the CDR3, the DNA is TGTGCCAGCAGCTTAGGACTTCCGGGACTAGGCAACACAGATACGCAGTATTTT.